This T cell receptor (beta chain) was documented in a study of T-cell memory formation after mild COVID-19. The CDR3 spans 16 residues. Unmatched junction bases numbered 5, after V lost 3 bases and J lost 2 bases. The V gene's germline CDR1 is SGHRS and CDR2 YFSETQ. TCRdb recomputed calls from the 5' RACE reads with MiXCR, one row per CDR3 protein. Counted here are 400,000 to 500,000 distinct CDR3 sequences, roughly a quarter occurring once; the ten biggest clones make up roughly 8.7%. This clonotype was found a few times. This receptor was obtained from an adult woman who had mild COVID-19 (a few samples of this study predate the infection). Cell type and time point are not known. The sample comprised PBMCs or a T cell subset sorted from them (not recorded which). The chain has TRBV5-1 and TRBJ1-1; 12 bases are shared with TRBD1. CDR3 sequence: CASSSPGQGANTEAFF. Here the CDR3 DNA reads TGCGCCAGCAGCTCCCCGGGACAGGGGGCTAACACTGAAGCTTTCTTT.